Following are 8 T cell receptor beta chains from one sample sequenced in a study of T cell responses to AZD1222 COVID-19 vaccine. TCRdb's table, derived via immunoSEQ multiplex PCR, lists solely in-frame clones and lacks some. This repertoire shows 150,000 to 200,000 clones, about 94% found once; its top ten account for approximately 9.6%. Sequenced material: peripheral blood, taken on day 0 of AZD1222 vaccination. The source is an adult in good health.

This clone was counted a few times. V gene TRBV27 combines with J gene TRBJ1-3; possible D gene TRBD1, 5 bases. V dropped 2 bases and J dropped 2 bases, with 7 bases sitting between them. The CDR3 runs to 14 residues. The V gene's germline CDR1 is MNHEY and CDR2 SMNVEV (reference sequence). The CDR3 sequence is CASSLQGPGNTIYF. The CDR3 DNA reads TGTGCCAGCAGTTTACAGGGACCTGGAAACACCATATATTTT.

V is TRBV20-1 and J is TRBJ2-3; D gene unclear. V lost 5 bases to trimming and J lost 0 bases, with 3 bases between them. This CDR3 contains 11 residues. Germline values: CDR1 DFQATT, CDR2 SNEGSKA (reference sequence). This CDR3 reads CSAVSTDTQYF. CDR3 DNA sequence: TGCAGTGCTGTTAGCACAGATACGCAGTATTTT.

The V and J genes are TRBV5-1 and TRBJ1-2, with TRBD1 matching 10 bases. After removal of 3 bases from V and 7 bases from J, the junction contained 15 bases not matched to a gene. The CDR3 totals 17 residues. CDR1 is SGHRS and CDR2 is YFSETQ in the germline V gene. The CDR3 here is CASSSSTGGPGTTGYTF. CDR3 bases: TGCGCCAGCAGCTCGTCGACAGGGGGCCCCGGAACTACTGGCTACACCTTC.

V gene TRBV27 combines with J gene TRBJ2-1, with 7 nucleotides matching TRBD2. Losses at the gene ends were 2 bases for V and 4 bases for J; bases not matched to a gene: 14. There are 18 residues in the CDR3. Germline V gives CDR1 MNHEY, CDR2 SMNVEV (reference sequence). The chain's CDR3 is CASSLAQGGLNLYNEQFF. As DNA, the CDR3 is TGTGCCAGCAGTTTAGCGCAGGGAGGGCTTAACCTATACAATGAGCAGTTCTTC.

The chain couples TRBV10-3 to TRBJ1-1; D is unresolved. Trimming stripped 4 bases from V and 1 base from J, with 13 bases between. The CDR3 extends over 15 amino acids. Germline CDR1 and CDR2: ENHRY and SYGVKD. CDR3 in amino acids: CAISVLGRRNTEAFF. The CDR3 DNA sequence: TGTGCCATCAGTGTCCTCGGAAGGCGGAACACTGAAGCTTTCTTT.

This chain uses TRBV28 with TRBJ2-1, with 7 bases that match TRBD1. Looked up from germline, CDR1 is MDHEN and CDR2 is SYDVKM. The CDR3 is made up of 15 amino acids. The V and J ends lost 8 bases and 4 bases, in that order; junction bases with no gene match: 11. The CDR3 bases are TGTGCCAGCGGTCCCGGGTACAGGGGATACAATGAGCAGTTCTTC. Translated: CASGPGYRGYNEQFF.

The V and J genes are TRBV2 and TRBJ2-7; tentatively, D is TRBD1 (6 bases). V lost 3 bases to trimming and J lost 2 bases, with 14 bases between them. Germline CDR1 reads SNHLY; CDR2 reads FYNNEI. There are 15 residues in the CDR3. CDR3 sequence: CASSEGGQLTYEQYF. DNA for the CDR3: TGTGCCAGCAGTGAGGGTGGACAGTTAACCTACGAGCAGTACTTC.

The chain joins TRBV27 to TRBJ1-2; D remains ambiguous. The germline CDR1 and CDR2 sequences are MNHEY and SMNVEV (reference sequence). The CDR3 is 13 amino acids. The V end was cut by 2 bases, the J end by 0 bases, with 4 bases between. In DNA form, the CDR3 reads TGTGCCAGCAGTTTAGGTACTAACTATGGCTACACCTTC. Encoded protein: CASSLGTNYGYTF.